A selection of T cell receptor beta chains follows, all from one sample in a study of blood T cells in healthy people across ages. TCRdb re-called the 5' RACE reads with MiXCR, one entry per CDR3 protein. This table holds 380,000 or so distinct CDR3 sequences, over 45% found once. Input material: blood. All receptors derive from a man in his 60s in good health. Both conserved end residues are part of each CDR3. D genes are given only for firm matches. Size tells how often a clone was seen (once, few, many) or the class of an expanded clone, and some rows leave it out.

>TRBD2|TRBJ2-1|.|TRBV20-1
CSARERLAGGPMSYNEQFF
TGCAGTGCTAGAGAGCGACTAGCGGGGGGGCCTATGTCCTACAATGAGCAGTTCTTC
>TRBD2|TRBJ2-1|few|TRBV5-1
CASSTGTRASNEQFF
TGCGCCAGCAGCACCGGGACTAGAGCGAGCAATGAGCAGTTCTTC
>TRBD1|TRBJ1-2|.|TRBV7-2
CASRTGGSYGYSF
TGTGCCAGCAGGACAGGGGGGAGTTATGGCTACAGCTTC
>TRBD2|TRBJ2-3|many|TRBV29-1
CSAEGLAGIGTDTQYF
TGCAGCGCCGAGGGACTAGCGGGAATAGGGACAGATACGCAGTATTTT
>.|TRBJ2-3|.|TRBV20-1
CSALGGPVPDTQYF
TGCAGTGCCCTTGGGGGGCCGGTCCCGGATACGCAGTATTTT
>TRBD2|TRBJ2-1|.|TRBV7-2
CASSLWASGQNEQFF
TGTGCCAGCAGCTTATGGGCTAGCGGGCAGAATGAGCAGTTCTTC
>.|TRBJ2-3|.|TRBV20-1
CSAKGQSSTDTQYF
TGCAGTGCTAAAGGACAAAGTAGCACAGATACGCAGTATTTT
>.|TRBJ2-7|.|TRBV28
CASSPQQEPLYEQYF
TGTGCCAGCAGCCCTCAACAGGAGCCCCTGTACGAGCAGTACTTC
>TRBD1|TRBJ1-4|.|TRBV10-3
CAISVDRVVANEKLFF
TGTGCCATCAGTGTCGACAGGGTTGTGGCTAATGAAAAACTGTTTTTT
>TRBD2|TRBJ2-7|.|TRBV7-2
CASSLGWGSSGVSYEQYF
TGTGCCAGCAGCTTAGGTTGGGGTTCTAGCGGGGTATCCTACGAGCAGTACTTC
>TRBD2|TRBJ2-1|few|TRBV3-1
CASSQDQTSGRSSYNEQFF
TGTGCCAGCAGCCAAGATCAGACTAGCGGGAGAAGCTCCTACAATGAGCAGTTCTTC
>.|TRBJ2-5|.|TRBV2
CASRIFPTGQYF
TGTGCCAGCAGGATTTTCCCGACGGGGCAGTACTTC
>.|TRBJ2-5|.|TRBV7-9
CASSLVLDWGSGTQYF
TGTGCCAGCAGCTTAGTCTTGGACTGGGGATCTGGGACCCAGTACTTC
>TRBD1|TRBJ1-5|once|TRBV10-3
CAIRQGTNQPQHF
TGTGCCATAAGACAGGGGACCAATCAGCCCCAGCATTTT
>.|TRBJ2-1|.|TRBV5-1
CASSLGMTDLLSYNEQFF
TGCGCCAGCAGCTTGGGAATGACGGACTTACTCTCCTACAATGAGCAGTTCTTC
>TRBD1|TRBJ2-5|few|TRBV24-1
CATSRTGDGTQYF
TGTGCCACCAGTAGGACAGGGGATGGGACCCAGTACTTC
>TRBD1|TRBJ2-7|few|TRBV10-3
CAIRPGQGHEQYF
TGTGCCATCAGACCGGGACAGGGGCACGAGCAGTACTTC
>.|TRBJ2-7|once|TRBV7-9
CASTSAEGPSSYEQYF
TGTGCCAGCACCTCCGCCGAAGGCCCCAGCTCCTACGAGCAGTACTTC
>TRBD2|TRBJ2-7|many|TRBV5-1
CASSTSTSGGAYEQYF
TGCGCCAGCAGCACTTCGACTAGCGGGGGGGCCTACGAGCAGTACTTC
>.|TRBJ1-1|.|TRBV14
CASSQRQVNTEAFF
TGTGCCAGCAGCCAACGACAGGTGAACACTGAAGCTTTCTTT
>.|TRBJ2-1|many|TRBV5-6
CASSFNGFWATNNEQFF
TGTGCCAGCAGCTTTAACGGGTTTTGGGCTACTAACAATGAGCAGTTCTTC
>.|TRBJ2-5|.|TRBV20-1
CSAILGIETQYF
TGCAGTGCCATACTAGGGATCGAGACCCAGTACTTC
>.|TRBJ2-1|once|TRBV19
CASSMTIFDEQFF
TGTGCCAGTAGCATGACCATTTTTGATGAGCAGTTCTTC
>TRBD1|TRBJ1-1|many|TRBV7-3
CASSSKGQGVREAFF
TGTGCCAGCAGCTCAAAGGGCCAGGGGGTCCGGGAAGCTTTCTTT
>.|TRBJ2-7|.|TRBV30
CAWNEDSFEQYF
TGTGCCTGGAACGAGGACAGCTTCGAGCAGTACTTC
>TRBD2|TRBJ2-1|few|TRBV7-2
CASSPLALQTYNEQFF
TGTGCCAGCAGCCCACTAGCGTTACAGACCTACAATGAGCAGTTCTTC
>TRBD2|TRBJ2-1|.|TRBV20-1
CSASGLAGDPREQFF
TGCAGTGCTTCCGGACTAGCGGGAGATCCGCGGGAGCAGTTCTTC
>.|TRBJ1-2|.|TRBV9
CASSHTTDANYGYTF
TGTGCCAGCAGCCACACGACAGATGCTAACTATGGCTACACCTTC
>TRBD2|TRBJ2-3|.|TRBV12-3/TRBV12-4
CASSPPSLAGGRTSTDTQYF
TGTGCCAGCAGCCCCCCCAGTTTAGCGGGAGGGAGAACTAGCACAGATACGCAGTATTTT
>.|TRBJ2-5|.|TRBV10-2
CASSEDTWQYF
TGTGCCAGCAGTGAGGACACTTGGCAGTACTTC
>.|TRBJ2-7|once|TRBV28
CASRPRSGAHEQYF
TGTGCCAGCAGGCCCAGGTCTGGGGCCCACGAGCAGTACTTC
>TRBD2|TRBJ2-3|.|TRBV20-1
CSALPLAGGTDTQYF
TGCAGTGCTCTCCCTTTAGCGGGAGGCACAGATACGCAGTATTTT
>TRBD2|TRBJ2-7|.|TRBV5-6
CASSFRTSGTSYEQYF
TGTGCCAGCAGCTTCAGGACTAGCGGGACCTCCTACGAGCAGTACTTC
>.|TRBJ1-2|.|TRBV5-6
CASTTQGFGYTF
TGTGCCAGCACAACACAGGGATTCGGCTACACCTTC
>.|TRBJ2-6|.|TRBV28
CASSTPSGANVLTF
TGTGCCAGCAGTACTCCCTCTGGGGCCAACGTCCTGACTTTC
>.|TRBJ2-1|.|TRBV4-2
CASSQEGWSEQFF
TGTGCCAGCAGCCAAGAAGGGTGGAGTGAGCAGTTCTTC
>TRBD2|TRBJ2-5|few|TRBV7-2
CASTSGRIARGGETQYF
TGTGCCAGCACAAGCGGGAGAATTGCGCGAGGCGGTGAGACCCAGTACTTC
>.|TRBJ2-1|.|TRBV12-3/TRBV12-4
CASSLGLGQGIDEQFF
TGTGCCAGCAGTTTGGGGTTAGGGCAGGGGATTGATGAGCAGTTCTTC
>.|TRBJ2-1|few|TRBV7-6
CASSLGRIGNEQFF
TGTGCCAGCAGCTTGGGGCGGATAGGCAATGAGCAGTTCTTC
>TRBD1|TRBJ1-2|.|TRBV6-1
CASSEEQGDGYTF
TGTGCCAGCAGTGAAGAGCAGGGGGATGGCTACACCTTC
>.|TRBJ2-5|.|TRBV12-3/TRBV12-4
CASSPGWGTQYF
TGTGCCAGCAGTCCCGGGTGGGGGACCCAGTACTTC
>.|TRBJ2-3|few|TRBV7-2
CASSLVGGTTDTQYF
TGTGCCAGCAGCTTAGTTGGCGGTACCACAGATACGCAGTATTTT
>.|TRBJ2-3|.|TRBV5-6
CASSLGQNTQYF
TGTGCCAGCAGCTTGGGCCAGAATACGCAGTATTTT
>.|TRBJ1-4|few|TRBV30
CAWSPGKNEKLFF
TGTGCCTGGAGTCCGGGGAAAAATGAAAAACTGTTTTTT
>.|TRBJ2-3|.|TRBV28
CASGTLGPNAEDTQYF
TGTGCCAGCGGAACATTAGGACCCAACGCCGAAGATACGCAGTATTTT
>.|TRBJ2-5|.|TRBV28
CASSLYAYQETQYF
TGTGCCAGCAGTTTATATGCTTACCAAGAGACCCAGTACTTC
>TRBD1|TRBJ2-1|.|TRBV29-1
CSVEGQGVYNEQFF
TGCAGCGTCGAGGGACAGGGGGTCTACAATGAGCAGTTCTTC
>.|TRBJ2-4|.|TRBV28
CASSPAGYERYF
TGTGCCAGCAGTCCGGCAGGGTACGAGCGGTACTTC
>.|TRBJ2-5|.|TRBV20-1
CSARGGSRETQYF
TGCAGTGCTAGAGGGGGTAGTAGGGAGACCCAGTACTTC
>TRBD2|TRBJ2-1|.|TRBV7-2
CASSPQPGTSGGALNEQFF
TGTGCCAGCAGCCCGCAGCCCGGGACTAGCGGGGGGGCCTTGAATGAGCAGTTCTTC
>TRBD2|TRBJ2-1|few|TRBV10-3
CAISESSGRDSRGQFF
TGTGCCATCAGTGAGTCTAGCGGGAGAGATTCCCGGGGGCAGTTCTTC
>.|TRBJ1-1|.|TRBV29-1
CSVRGVLNTEAFF
TGCAGCGTGAGAGGGGTACTGAACACTGAAGCTTTCTTT
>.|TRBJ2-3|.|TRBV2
CASSEAGAHTDTQYF
TGTGCCAGCAGTGAAGCGGGGGCCCACACAGATACGCAGTATTTT
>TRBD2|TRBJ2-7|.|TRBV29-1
CSVEGGTGGGPVYEQYF
TGCAGCGTTGAAGGCGGGACTGGCGGGGGGCCGGTGTACGAGCAGTACTTC
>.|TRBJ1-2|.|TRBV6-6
CASSYSSETYGYTF
TGTGCCAGCAGTTACTCATCAGAAACCTATGGCTACACCTTC
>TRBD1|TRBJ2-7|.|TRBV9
CASGETGPNYEQYF
TGTGCCAGTGGCGAGACAGGGCCCAACTACGAGCAGTACTTC
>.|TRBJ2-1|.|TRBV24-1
CATSDSGTPGNEQFF
TGTGCTACCAGTGATTCGGGGACACCTGGAAATGAGCAGTTCTTC